Below are 28 T cell receptor beta chains sequenced from a single sample in a study of T cell responses to AZD1222 COVID-19 vaccine. Profiling relied on immunoSEQ multiplex PCR, and the TCRdb table lists in-frame clones only, not all of them. The repertoire includes tens of thousands of clones, almost 90% of them detected once, and over 9% sits in the top ten. The input for sequencing was peripheral blood, taken on day 0 of MenACWY control vaccination. Receptors originate from an adult in good health.

V usage is TRBV19 and J usage is TRBJ1-1; D possibly corresponds to TRBD1 (5 bases). The CDR3 covers 14 residues. The germline CDR1 and CDR2 sequences are LNHDA and SQIVND (reference sequence). The ends were cut back, 0 bases at V and 9 bases at J, with 14 bases in the middle. CDR3 amino acids: CASSIDGGGSQAFF. Here the CDR3 DNA reads TGTGCCAGTAGTATAGATGGCGGGGGGAGCCAAGCTTTCTTT.

This clone was detected a few times. The chain links TRBV15 to TRBJ1-6, with D unresolved. This CDR3 has 10 amino acids. Germline V lookup: CDR1 LNHNV, CDR2 YYDKDF (reference sequence). V was pared by 7 bases and J by 16 bases, with 11 bases between. In DNA, the CDR3 is TGTGCCACCAAAAAAGGCGCACTCCACTTT. Translation gives CATKKGALHF.

The sample holds a few counts of this clone. V and J are TRBV28 and TRBJ2-5; TRBD2 matches at 8 bases. Trimming took 4 bases from V and 0 from J; bases not matched to a gene: 4. The germline gives CDR1 MDHEN, CDR2 SYDVKM. This CDR3 spans 15 amino acids. Written as DNA, the CDR3 is TGTGCCAGCAGTTCCCCGCGGGGGGACCAAGAGACCCAGTACTTC. Protein product: CASSSPRGDQETQYF.

The V call is TRBV2, the J call TRBJ1-5; D call uncertain. The CDR3 has 12 amino acids. V was clipped by 7 bases and J by 6 bases, with 10 bases between them. Germline values: CDR1 SNHLY, CDR2 FYNNEI. DNA of the CDR3: TGTGCCAGCACCGGAGATAGTCAGCCCCAGCATTTT. Translating it yields CASTGDSQPQHF.

The chain joins TRBV6-5 to TRBJ1-6; D is unclear. Trimming removed 0 bases at V and 5 bases at J, with 11 bases between. The length of the CDR3 is 16 residues. The germline gives CDR1 MNHEY, CDR2 SVGAGI. The CDR3 DNA sequence: TGTGCCAGCAGTTACTCCTGGGCACTTCATAATTCACCCCTCCACTTT. Translation gives CASSYSWALHNSPLHF.

The chain couples TRBV7-2 to TRBJ1-1; TRBD1 matches 7 bases. Trimming took 2 bases from V and 0 from J; bases not matched to a gene: 3. CDR3 size: 15 residues. Germline V gene data show CDR1 as SGHTA and CDR2 as FQGNSA. The CDR3 bases are TGTGCCAGCAGCTTAAACAGGGGAATGAACACTGAAGCTTTCTTT. Protein sequence: CASSLNRGMNTEAFF.

The chain has TRBV2 and TRBJ1-5; 11 nucleotides agree with TRBD1. After removal of 7 bases from V and 1 base from J, the junction contained 9 bases not matched to a gene. Per the germline V gene, CDR1 is SNHLY and CDR2 is FYNNEI. The CDR3 runs to 17 residues. The CDR3 nucleotides read TGTGCCAGCATGAAGGACAGGGGGCTCAGGAGCAATCAGCCCCAGCATTTT. Protein sequence: CASMKDRGLRSNQPQHF. Full variable domain (outside the CDR3, taken from reference TRBV2 and TRBJ1-5): EPEVTQTPSHQVTQMGQEVILRCVPISNHLYFYWYRQILGQKVEFLVSFYNNEISEKSEIFDDQFSVERPDGSNFTLKIRSTKLEDSAMYFCASMKDRGLRSNQPQHFGDGTRLSIL.

This clone was picked up a small number of times. The rearrangement joins TRBV19 to TRBJ1-4, with a possible D match to TRBD1 (5 bases). Germline V gene data show CDR1 as LNHDA and CDR2 as SQIVND (reference sequence). The V gene lost 6 bases and the J gene lost 0 bases, with 11 bases spanning the gap. There are 15 residues in the CDR3. CDR3 in amino acids: CASRAGTATNEKLFF. As DNA, the CDR3 is TGTGCCAGTAGAGCAGGGACTGCAACTAATGAAAAACTGTTTTTT.

This clone was found once. This rearrangement joins TRBV25-1 to TRBJ2-2; no firm D call. The germline gives CDR1 MGHDK, CDR2 SYGVNS. Deletions cut 5 bases from V and 4 bases from J, with 5 bases between. There are 12 residues in the CDR3. Here the CDR3 DNA reads TGTGCCAGCAGTACGAGCACCGGGGAGCTGTTTTTT. It is translated as CASSTSTGELFF.

The chain employs TRBV7-8 and TRBJ2-7; D is possibly TRBD1 (7 bases). CDR1 and CDR2 from the germline V gene are SGHVS and FQNEAQ. V was clipped by 3 bases and J by 5 bases, with 20 bases between them. The CDR3 is 16 residues long. This chain's CDR3 is CASSFRQGGILHEQYF. CDR3 nucleotide sequence: TGTGCCAGCAGCTTCCGCCAGGGGGGAATCCTCCACGAGCAGTACTTC.

CDR3 DNA: TGTGCCAGTAGTATAGGTGGACTTCCCGGGGAGACCCAGTACTTC. Translation gives CASSIGGLPGETQYF. The rearrangement joins TRBV19 to TRBJ2-5, with D perhaps matching TRBD2 (5 bases). Looked up from germline, CDR1 is LNHDA and CDR2 is SQIVND (reference sequence). V lost 1 base and J 5 bases, leaving 14 bases between the germline ends. CDR3 length equals 15 residues.

The chain employs TRBV19 and TRBJ2-5; 7 positions agree with TRBD1. Germline V gene data show CDR1 as LNHDA and CDR2 as SQIVND (reference sequence). The J segment lost 5 bases and the V segment lost 2 bases, leaving 5 bases of the junction unmatched. The CDR3 runs to 14 residues. CDR3 protein: CASSINGQVETQYF. Here the CDR3 DNA reads TGTGCCAGTAGTATAAACGGACAGGTGGAGACCCAGTACTTC.

This chain uses TRBV28 with TRBJ2-1; D unresolved. Germline CDR1 reads MDHEN; CDR2 reads SYDVKM. The CDR3 is 14 residues long. V gave up 3 bases and J gave up 2 bases, with 8 bases separating them. The CDR3 sequence is CASSLGSTYNEQFF. CDR3 bases: TGTGCCAGCAGTTTGGGCTCTACCTACAATGAGCAGTTCTTC. Full variable domain (outside the CDR3, taken from reference TRBV28 and TRBJ2-1): DVKVTQSSRYLVKRTGEKVFLECVQDMDHENMFWYRQDPGLGLRLIYFSYDVKMKEKGDIPEGYSVSREKKERFSLILESASTNQTSMYLCASSLGSTYNEQFFGPGTRLTVL.

J is TRBJ2-1 and V is TRBV6-4; 11 bases line up with TRBD2. Per the germline V gene, CDR1 is MRHNA and CDR2 is SNTAGT. Trimming took 3 bases from V and 2 from J; bases not matched to a gene: 3. This CDR3 is 16 amino acids long. The CDR3 nucleotides read TGTGCCAGCAGTGAACTAGCGGGGGTCCCCTACAATGAGCAGTTCTTC. It is translated as CASSELAGVPYNEQFF.

Notes on this clone: Distinct nucleotide sequences in the sample also encode this CDR3. This chain connects TRBV9 to TRBJ2-1; weak D call: TRBD1 (5 bases). This CDR3 contains 15 residues. The V and J ends lost 1 base and 1 base respectively, with 9 bases between them. Germline loops: CDR1 SGDLS, CDR2 YYNGEE. CDR3 residues: CASSVQGNSYNEQFF. Written as DNA, the CDR3 is TGTGCCAGCAGCGTACAGGGAAATTCCTACAATGAGCAGTTCTTC.

The CDR3 DNA follows: TGTGCCAGCAGCTTTACGGACAGAGGCAATGAGCAGTTCTTC. It translates to CASSFTDRGNEQFF. This chain links TRBV5-6 with TRBJ2-1; D is possibly TRBD1 (6 bases). The CDR3 covers 14 residues. The V and J ends lost 2 bases and 6 bases respectively, with 12 bases between them. CDR1 and CDR2 from the germline V gene are SGHDT and YYEEEE. Filled out from reference TRBV5-6 and TRBJ2-1, the complete variable domain reads DAGVTQSPTHLIKTRGQQVTLRCSPKSGHDTVSWYQQALGQGPQFIFQYYEEEERQRGNFPDRFSGHQFPNYSSELNVNALLLGDSALYLCASSFTDRGNEQFFGPGTRLTVL.

This sequence joins TRBV4-2 and TRBJ1-1; weak D call: TRBD1 (5 bases). The ends were cut back, 3 bases at V and 7 bases at J, with 12 bases in the middle. The CDR3 runs 13 residues. Germline assignment: CDR1 LGHNA and CDR2 YNFKEQ. The CDR3 bases are TGTGCCAGCAGCCAGGAGGGGAGAGGTGAAGCTTTCTTT. This encodes CASSQEGRGEAFF.

The chain employs TRBV20-1 and TRBJ2-4; 10 bases fit TRBD2. Germline trimming cut 3 bases from V and 1 base from J; bases unmatched to any gene: 3. Germline V gene lookup returns CDR1 DFQATT and CDR2 SNEGSKA (reference sequence). This CDR3 is 15 amino acids long. The CDR3 DNA reads TGCAGTGCTAGTCTAGCGGGGGATGCCAAAAACATTCAGTACTTC. Protein sequence: CSASLAGDAKNIQYF.

This clone was seen only once. The DNA of the CDR3 is TGTGCCATCAGTGGGTTATACGCCGACACCGGGGAGCTGTTTTTT. Translating it yields CAISGLYADTGELFF. The genes are TRBV10-3 and TRBJ2-2; no firm D call. V was pared by 4 bases and J by 3 bases, with 12 bases between. The germline gives CDR1 ENHRY, CDR2 SYGVKD. The CDR3 length is 15 residues.

The chain is built from TRBV6-5 and TRBJ1-1, with 7 bases identical to TRBD1. Germline values: CDR1 MNHEY, CDR2 SVGAGI. V shed 5 bases, J shed 11 bases, and the junction held 17 bases outside the gene matches. CDR3 length: 15 residues. CDR3 nucleotide sequence: TGTGCCAGCAGTCCTACGACAGGGACGGGTTTTATGGCTTTCTTT. It is translated as CASSPTTGTGFMAFF.

V gene TRBV7-2 combines with J gene TRBJ2-5, with D tentatively TRBD1 (6 bases). Germline CDR1 and CDR2: SGHTA and FQGNSA. V lost 5 bases, J lost 2 bases, and 12 bases lay in between. The CDR3 runs 14 residues. The CDR3 nucleotides read TGTGCCAGCAGCCCGATGGGACATCAAGAGACCCAGTACTTC. Translated: CASSPMGHQETQYF.

The chain has TRBV11-1 and TRBJ2-5, with 15 bases lining up with TRBD2. In germline, CDR1 is SGHAT, CDR2 FQDESV (reference sequence). The V segment lost 4 bases and the J segment 4 bases; nucleotides outside the gene matches: 4. The CDR3 totals 16 residues. The CDR3 nucleotides read TGTGCCAGCAGCTCGGGACTAGCGGGGGGTCCAGAGACCCAGTACTTC. Translating gives CASSSGLAGGPETQYF.

This chain uses TRBV9 with TRBJ1-3, with D possibly TRBD1 on 5 matching bases. This CDR3 comprises 15 residues. CDR1 and CDR2 (germline): SGDLS, YYNGEE. The ends were cut back, 0 bases at V and 0 bases at J, with 7 bases in the middle. The CDR3 coding sequence is TGTGCCAGCAGCGTAGGGGACGGCTCTGGAAACACCATATATTTT. Translating gives CASSVGDGSGNTIYF. Using reference TRBV9 and TRBJ1-3 for the parts outside the CDR3, the full variable domain is DSGVTQTPKHLITATGQRVTLRCSPRSGDLSVYWYQQSLDQGLQFLIQYYNGEERAKGNILERFSAQQFPDLHSELNLSSLELGDSALYFCASSVGDGSGNTIYFGEGSWLTVV.

This chain links TRBV7-2 with TRBJ1-6; 8 bases fit TRBD1. The V gene's germline CDR1 is SGHTA and CDR2 FQGNSA. After removal of 5 bases from V and 11 bases from J, the junction contained 14 bases not matched to a gene. The CDR3 sequence is 16 residues long. CDR3 in amino acids: CASSTHRGGSATPLHF. In DNA form, the CDR3 reads TGTGCCAGCAGCACCCACAGGGGGGGAAGCGCGACACCCCTCCACTTT.

The chain has TRBV5-1 and TRBJ1-2, with 7 nucleotides matching TRBD1. CDR1 and CDR2 from the germline V gene are SGHRS and YFSETQ. V was pared by 2 bases and J by 2 bases, with 6 bases of the junction left unmatched. The CDR3 is made up of 15 amino acids. The CDR3 loop is CASSFTGAGNYGYTF. The DNA for the CDR3 is TGCGCCAGCAGCTTTACAGGGGCGGGAAACTATGGCTACACCTTC.

The CDR3 region has the DNA TGCGCCAGCAGCCCGGGAGGACTAGCGGGGGGACACACCGGGGAGCTGTTTTTT. Its translation: CASSPGGLAGGHTGELFF. This chain uses TRBV5-1 with TRBJ2-2; 14 positions agree with TRBD2. This CDR3 has 18 residues. Trimming cost V 4 bases and J 3 bases; bases outside gene matches: 8. From germline, CDR1 is SGHRS and CDR2 YFSETQ. Looking up the rest from reference TRBV5-1 and TRBJ2-2 gives the full variable domain: KAGVTQTPRYLIKTRGQQVTLSCSPISGHRSVSWYQQTPGQGLQFLFEYFSETQRNKGNFPGRFSGRQFSNSRSEMNVSTLELGDSALYLCASSPGGLAGGHTGELFFGEGSRLTVL.

This sequence joins TRBV30 and TRBJ2-1; D not resolved. V lost 4 bases and J lost 5, with 12 bases in between. The CDR3 length is 13 residues. CDR1 is GTSNPN, CDR2 SVGIG, per germline (reference sequence). The CDR3 here is CAWNEGLNNEQFF. The CDR3 nucleotides are TGTGCCTGGAATGAAGGTTTAAACAATGAGCAGTTCTTC. The full variable domain, completed using reference TRBV30 and TRBJ2-1, is SQTIHQWPATLVQPVGSPLSLECTVEGTSNPNLYWYRQAAGRGLQLLFYSVGIGQISSEVPQNLSASRPQDRQFILSSKKLLLSDSGFYLCAWNEGLNNEQFFGPGTRLTVL.

The chain is built from TRBV6-1 and TRBJ1-1; D is unresolved. The V gene's germline CDR1 is MNHNS and CDR2 SASEGT. The ends were cut back, 2 bases at V and 1 base at J, with 5 bases in the middle. The CDR3 covers 13 residues. CDR3 amino acids: CASSEQTNTEAFF. Written as DNA, the CDR3 is TGTGCCAGCAGTGAACAGACGAACACTGAAGCTTTCTTT.